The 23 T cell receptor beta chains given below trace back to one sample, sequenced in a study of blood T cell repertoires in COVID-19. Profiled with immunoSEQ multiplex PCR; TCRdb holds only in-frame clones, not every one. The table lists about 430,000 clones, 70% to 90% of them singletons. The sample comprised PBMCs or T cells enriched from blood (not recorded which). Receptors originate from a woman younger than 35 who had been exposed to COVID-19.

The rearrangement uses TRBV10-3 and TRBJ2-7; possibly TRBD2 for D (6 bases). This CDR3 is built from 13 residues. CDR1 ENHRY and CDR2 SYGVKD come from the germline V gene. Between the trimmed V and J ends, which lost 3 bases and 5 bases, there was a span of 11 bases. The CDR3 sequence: CAISDRGSHEQYF. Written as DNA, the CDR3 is TGTGCCATCAGTGACCGGGGGAGCCACGAGCAGTACTTC.

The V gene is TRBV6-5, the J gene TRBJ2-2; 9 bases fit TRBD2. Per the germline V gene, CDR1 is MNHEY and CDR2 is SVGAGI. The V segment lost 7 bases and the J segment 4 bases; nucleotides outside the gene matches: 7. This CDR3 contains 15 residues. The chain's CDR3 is CASKIAGVVTGELFF. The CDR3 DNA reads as TGTGCCAGCAAGATAGCGGGAGTAGTCACCGGGGAGCTGTTTTTT.

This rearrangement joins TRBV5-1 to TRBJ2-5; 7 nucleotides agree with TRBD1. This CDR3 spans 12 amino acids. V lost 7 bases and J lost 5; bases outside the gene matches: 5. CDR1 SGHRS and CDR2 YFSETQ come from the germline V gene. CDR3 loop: CASREQGETQYF. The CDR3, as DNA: TGCGCCAGCCGCGAACAGGGGGAGACCCAGTACTTC.

DNA for the CDR3: TGCGCCAGCAGCTTGTCCAGACAGGCTTTCACAGATACGCAGTATTTT. This translates into CASSLSRQAFTDTQYF. The rearrangement joins TRBV5-1 to TRBJ2-3, with a possible D match to TRBD1 (6 bases). Germline lookup yields CDR1 SGHRS and CDR2 YFSETQ. This CDR3 spans 16 amino acids. The V end lost 1 base, the J end lost 2 bases, and 14 bases lay between the germline ends.

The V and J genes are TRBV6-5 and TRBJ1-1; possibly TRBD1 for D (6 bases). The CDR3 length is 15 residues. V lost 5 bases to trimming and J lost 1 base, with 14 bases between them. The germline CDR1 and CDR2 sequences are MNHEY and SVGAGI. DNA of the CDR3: TGTGCCAGCAGTACACTTAGGGGGGGGAACACTGAAGCTTTCTTT. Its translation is CASSTLRGGNTEAFF.

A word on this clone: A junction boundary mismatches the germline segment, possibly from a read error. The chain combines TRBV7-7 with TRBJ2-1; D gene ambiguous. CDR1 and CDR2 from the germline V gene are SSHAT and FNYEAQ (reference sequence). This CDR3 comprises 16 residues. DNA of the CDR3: TGTGCTAGCAGTCAGACGCGGCAGAGCTCCTACAATGAGCAGTTCTTC. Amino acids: CASSQTRQSSYNEQFF.

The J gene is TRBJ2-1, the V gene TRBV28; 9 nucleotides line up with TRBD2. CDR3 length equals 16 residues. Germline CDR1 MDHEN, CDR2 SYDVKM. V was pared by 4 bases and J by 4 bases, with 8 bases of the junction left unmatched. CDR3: CASSSPGLAGYNEQFF. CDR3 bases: TGTGCCAGCAGTTCCCCGGGCCTAGCGGGGTACAATGAGCAGTTCTTC.

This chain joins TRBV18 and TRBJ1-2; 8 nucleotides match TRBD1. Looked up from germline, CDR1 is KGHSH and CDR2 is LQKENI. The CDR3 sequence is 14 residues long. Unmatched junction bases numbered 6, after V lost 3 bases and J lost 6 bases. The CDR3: CASSPRTGLDGYTF. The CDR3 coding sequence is TGTGCCAGCTCACCCCGGACAGGGTTGGATGGCTACACCTTC.

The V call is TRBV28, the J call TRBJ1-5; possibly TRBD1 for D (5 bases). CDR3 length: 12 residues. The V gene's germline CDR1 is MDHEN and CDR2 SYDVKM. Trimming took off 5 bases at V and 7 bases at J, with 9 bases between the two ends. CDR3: CASSQGGQPQHF. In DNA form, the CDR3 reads TGTGCCAGCAGTCAGGGAGGGCAGCCCCAGCATTTT.

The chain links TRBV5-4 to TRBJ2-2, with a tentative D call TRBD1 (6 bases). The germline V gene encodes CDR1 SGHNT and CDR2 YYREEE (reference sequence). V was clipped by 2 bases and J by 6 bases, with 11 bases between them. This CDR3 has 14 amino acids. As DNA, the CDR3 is TGTGCCAGCAGCTTAGAGGGGGTGGCCGGGGAGCTGTTTTTT. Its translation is CASSLEGVAGELFF.

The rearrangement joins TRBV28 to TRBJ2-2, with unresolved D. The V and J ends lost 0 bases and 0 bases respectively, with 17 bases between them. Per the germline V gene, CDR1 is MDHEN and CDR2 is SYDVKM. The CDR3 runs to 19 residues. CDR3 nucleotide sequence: TGTGCCAGCAGTTTATGCGACCCGGTCCCAGGTGCGAACACCGGGGAGCTGTTTTTT. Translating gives CASSLCDPVPGANTGELFF.

CDR3 sequence reads: CASSLGQGGIAAFF. The CDR3 region has the DNA TGTGCCAGCAGCTTGGGACAGGGTGGAATAGCAGCTTTCTTT. The V and J genes are TRBV7-9 and TRBJ1-1; 9 nucleotides match TRBD1. CDR1 and CDR2 from the germline V gene are SEHNR and FQNEAQ (reference sequence). V gave up 3 bases and J gave up 10 bases; unmatched junction bases: 9. There are 14 residues in the CDR3.

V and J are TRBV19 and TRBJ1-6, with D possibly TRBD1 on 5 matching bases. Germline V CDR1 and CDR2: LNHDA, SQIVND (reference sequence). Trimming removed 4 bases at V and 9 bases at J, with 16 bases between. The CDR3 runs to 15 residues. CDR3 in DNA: TGTGCCAGTAGTACCAACACGGGGGTCGGTTCACCCCTCCACTTT. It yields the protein CASSTNTGVGSPLHF. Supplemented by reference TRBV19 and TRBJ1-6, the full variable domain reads DGGITQSPKYLFRKEGQNVTLSCEQNLNHDAMYWYRQDPGQGLRLIYYSQIVNDFQKGDIAEGYSVSREKKESFPLTVTSAQKNPTAFYLCASSTNTGVGSPLHFGNGTRLTVT.

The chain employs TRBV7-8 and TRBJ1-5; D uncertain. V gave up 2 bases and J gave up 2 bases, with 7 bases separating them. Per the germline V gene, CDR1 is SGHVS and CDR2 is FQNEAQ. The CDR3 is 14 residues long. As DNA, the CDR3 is TGTGCCAGCAGCTTATCACGGGGCAATCAGCCCCAGCATTTT. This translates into CASSLSRGNQPQHF.

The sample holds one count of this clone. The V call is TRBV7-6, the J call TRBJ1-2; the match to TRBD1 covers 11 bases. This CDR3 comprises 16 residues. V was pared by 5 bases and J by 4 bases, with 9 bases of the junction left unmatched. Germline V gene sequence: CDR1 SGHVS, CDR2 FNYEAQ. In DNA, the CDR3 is TGTGCCAGCAGCCAGAGTTCTGGGACAGGGGGCTATGGCTACACCTTC. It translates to CASSQSSGTGGYGYTF. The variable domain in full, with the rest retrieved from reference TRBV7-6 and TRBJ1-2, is GAGVSQSPRYKVTKRGQDVALRCDPISGHVSLYWYRQALGQGPEFLTYFNYEAQQDKSGLPNDRFSAERPEGSISTLTIQRTEQRDSAMYRCASSQSSGTGGYGYTFGSGTRLTVV.

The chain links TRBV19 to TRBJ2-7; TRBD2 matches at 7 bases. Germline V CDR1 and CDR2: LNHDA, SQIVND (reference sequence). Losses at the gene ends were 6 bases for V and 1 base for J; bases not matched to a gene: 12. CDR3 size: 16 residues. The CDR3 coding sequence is TGTGCCAGTAGCATTGGTTCGCGCGGGGGATCCTACGAGCAGTACTTC. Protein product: CASSIGSRGGSYEQYF.

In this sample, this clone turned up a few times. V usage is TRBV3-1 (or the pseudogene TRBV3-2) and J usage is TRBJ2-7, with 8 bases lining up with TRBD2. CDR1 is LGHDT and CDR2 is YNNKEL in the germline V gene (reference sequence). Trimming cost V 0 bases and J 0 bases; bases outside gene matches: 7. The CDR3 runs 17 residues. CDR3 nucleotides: TGTGCCAGCAGCCAAGATTCCCCAGCGGGGGACTCCTACGAGCAGTACTTC. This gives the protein CASSQDSPAGDSYEQYF.

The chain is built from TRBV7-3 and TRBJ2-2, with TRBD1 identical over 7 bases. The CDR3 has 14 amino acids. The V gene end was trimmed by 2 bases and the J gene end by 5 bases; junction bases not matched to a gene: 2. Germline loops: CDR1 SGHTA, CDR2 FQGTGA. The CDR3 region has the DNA TGTGCCAGCAGCTTAGACAGGGCTACCGGGGAGCTGTTTTTT. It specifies CASSLDRATGELFF.

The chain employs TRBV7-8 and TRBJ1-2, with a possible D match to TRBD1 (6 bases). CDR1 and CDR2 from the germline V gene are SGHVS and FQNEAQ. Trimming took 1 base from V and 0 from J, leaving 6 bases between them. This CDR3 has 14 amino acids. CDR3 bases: TGTGCCAGCAGCTTAGGGACAGCTAACTATGGCTACACCTTC. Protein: CASSLGTANYGYTF.

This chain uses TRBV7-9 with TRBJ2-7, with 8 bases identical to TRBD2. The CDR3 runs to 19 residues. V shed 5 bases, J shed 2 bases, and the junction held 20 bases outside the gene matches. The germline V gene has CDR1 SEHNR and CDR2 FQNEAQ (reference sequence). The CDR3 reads CASSPPGTSLMTMTYEQYF. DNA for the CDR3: TGTGCCAGCAGCCCGCCCGGGACTAGTCTTATGACCATGACCTACGAGCAGTACTTC.

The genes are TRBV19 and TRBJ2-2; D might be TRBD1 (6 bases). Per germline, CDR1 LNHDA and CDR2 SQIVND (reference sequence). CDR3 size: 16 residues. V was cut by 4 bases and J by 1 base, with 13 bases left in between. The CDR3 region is CASSTRQAQNTGELFF. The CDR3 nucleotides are TGTGCCAGTAGTACCAGACAGGCCCAGAACACCGGGGAGCTGTTTTTT.

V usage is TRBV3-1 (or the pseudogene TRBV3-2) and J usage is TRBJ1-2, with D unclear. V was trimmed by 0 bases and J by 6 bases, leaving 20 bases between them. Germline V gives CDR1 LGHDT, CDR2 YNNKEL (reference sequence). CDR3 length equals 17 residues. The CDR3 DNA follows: TGTGCCAGCAGCCAAGATTTCGAGGGTAGGTTGAAGGATGGCTACACCTTC. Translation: CASSQDFEGRLKDGYTF.

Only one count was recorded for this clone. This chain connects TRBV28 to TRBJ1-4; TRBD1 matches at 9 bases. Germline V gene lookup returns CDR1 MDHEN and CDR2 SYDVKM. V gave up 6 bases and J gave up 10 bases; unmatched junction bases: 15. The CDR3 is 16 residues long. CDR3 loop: CASRHPLRQGVGKLFF. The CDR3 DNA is TGTGCCAGCAGACATCCATTAAGACAGGGGGTCGGAAAACTGTTTTTT.